This paragraph covers one TCR beta chain sequence. Its antigen is as yet unknown. This sample is part of a study of OX40 agonist ivuxolimab in advanced cancers. Study findings and constraints: Averaging showed that CD8+ T cells had more expanded clones than CD4+ did.

The CDR3 is made up of 12 amino acids. The V end lost 4 bases, the J end lost 9 bases, and 13 bases lay between the germline ends. Germline CDR1 is SNHLY and CDR2 is FYNNEI. Some clones are missing from TCRdb's copy, which holds only in-frame ones; the method was immunoSEQ multiplex PCR. Among about 59,000 clones listed, more than 75% were seen once. This TCR derives from an adult with an advanced solid tumor such as melanoma, head and neck, liver or kidney cancer. The chain is built from TRBV2 and TRBJ2-7, with no clear D. The sequencing used CD4+ or CD8+ T cells sorted from blood, collected in a trial of the OX40 agonist ivuxolimab. In DNA, the CDR3 is TGTGCCAGCAGTGTGTTGGGGTATGGGCAGTACTTC. Its translation: CASSVLGYGQYF.